A selection of T cell receptor beta chains follows, all from one sample in a study of post-analysis software for immune sequencing data. TCRdb reanalysed the PCR reads using MiXCR and keeps one entry per CDR3 protein. The sample consists of a few hundred thousand distinct CDR3 sequences, around a third of them appearing once. Material for sequencing was blood. The receptor set was obtained from a girl younger than 18 with multiple sclerosis. Each CDR3 is given with its conserved first and last residue.

v_call	j_call	cdr3_aa
TRBV12-3/TRBV12-4	TRBJ1-1	CASSFSAGTEAFF
TRBV29-1	TRBJ2-1	CSVSGGGWDEQFF
TRBV20-1	TRBJ2-3	CSARVTSGHTDTQYF
TRBV19	TRBJ1-1	CASRVGQEAFF
TRBV7-9	TRBJ1-1	CASSPGGTANTEAFF
TRBV7-2	TRBJ2-1	CASSLKRGDNEQFF
TRBV20-1	TRBJ2-7	CSAVGQFNEQYF
TRBV6-1	TRBJ2-3	CASSKTGAPTDTQYF
TRBV28	TRBJ2-5	CASSPGQEQWYQETQYF
TRBV28	TRBJ1-2	CASSPQWPLTFDYTF
TRBV12-3/TRBV12-4	TRBJ1-5	CASPYMTLGQPQHF
TRBV7-2	TRBJ2-3	CASSWGGTTDTQYF
TRBV7-8	TRBJ2-7	CASSWGTTDEQYF
TRBV20-1	TRBJ2-1	CSAINPSYNEQFF
TRBV4-1	TRBJ2-1	CASSQAGTRAYNEQFF
TRBV29-1	TRBJ1-6	CSVEEGAGSPLHF
TRBV7-8	TRBJ1-2	CASSKRRLLSYGYTF
TRBV20-1	TRBJ2-1	CSAYGTGAYNEQFF
TRBV6-6	.	CASSKTGDEQYF
TRBV20-1	TRBJ1-4	CSARLGANNEKLFF
TRBV11-2	TRBJ2-5	CASRPRLAKETQYF
TRBV20-1	TRBJ2-5	CSAKEGTQYF
TRBV20-1	TRBJ2-7	CSARTLGTPSYEQYF
TRBV7-6	TRBJ2-7	CASSLGAAGSSYEQYF
TRBV6-5	TRBJ1-5	CASSTTGAGGIAQHF
TRBV7-2	TRBJ2-1	CASSLAAGANEQFF
TRBV20-1	TRBJ2-2	CSAQPGPGGAGELFF
TRBV5-1	TRBJ2-7	CASSLDRGAFYEQYF
TRBV20-1	TRBJ2-2	CSARVAGGNTGELFF
TRBV7-2	TRBJ2-6	CASSSGGGANVLTF